The 25 T cell receptor beta chains given below trace back to one sample, sequenced in a study of cytomegalovirus exposure and HLA in healthy donors. This table comes from immunoSEQ multiplex PCR, and its TCRdb copy is limited to in-frame clones, with some not included. The data show tens of thousands of clones, approximately 93% seen once. Specimen: PBMCs. All receptors come from a woman in her 30s in good health and CMV-seronegative.

This chain connects TRBV4-2 to TRBJ2-1; TRBD2 matches at 10 bases. The CDR3 has 16 amino acids. V was clipped by 0 bases and J by 4 bases; unmatched bases: 3. Germline V gene sequence: CDR1 LGHNA, CDR2 YNFKEQ. The CDR3 DNA reads TGTGCCAGCAGCCAAGACCTTAGCGGGGGGTACAATGAGCAGTTCTTC. As protein: CASSQDLSGGYNEQFF.

V is TRBV4-2 and J is TRBJ1-5; possibly TRBD1 for D (5 bases). V dropped 1 base and J dropped 9 bases, with 10 bases sitting between them. Germline V CDR1 and CDR2: LGHNA, YNFKEQ. The CDR3 loop spans 13 amino acids. Written as DNA, the CDR3 is TGTGCCAGCAGCCAAGGACAGTCGCCGCCCCAGCATTTT. Translated, it gives CASSQGQSPPQHF.

For this clone: Compared with germline, one end of the junction differs, possibly owing to a read error. The chain links TRBV7-7 to TRBJ2-7; 14 nucleotides line up with TRBD2. The CDR3 runs 17 residues. From germline, CDR1 is SSHAT and CDR2 FNYEAQ (reference sequence). The CDR3 DNA is TGTGCTAGCAGCCCCCACACCGGGACTAGCGGGAGTGGCGAGCAGTACTTC. It encodes CASSPHTGTSGSGEQYF.

V is TRBV30 and J is TRBJ2-1, with 12 bases matching TRBD2. J was trimmed by 2 bases and V by 5 bases; bases with no gene match: 1. Germline loops: CDR1 GTSNPN, CDR2 SVGIG (reference sequence). The CDR3 has 14 residues. The CDR3, as DNA: TGTGCCTGGGGGACTAGCGGGCCCTACAATGAGCAGTTCTTC. Its protein is CAWGTSGPYNEQFF.

V and J are TRBV6-1 and TRBJ1-2, with no clear D. The CDR3 length is 13 residues. Trimming left V 8 bases short and J 4 bases short, with 14 bases between. The germline V gene has CDR1 MNHNS and CDR2 SASEGT. CDR3 coding DNA: TGTGCCAGCTCCAATAATCCAGGCTATGGCTACACCTTC. Its translation is CASSNNPGYGYTF.

The V call is TRBV7-2, the J call TRBJ2-3; TRBD2 matches at 11 bases. V lost 1 base to trimming and J lost 5 bases; unmatched junction nucleotides: 5. The length of the CDR3 is 16 residues. Germline V gene sequence: CDR1 SGHTA, CDR2 FQGNSA. The CDR3: CASSLELAGVGDTQYF. The CDR3 DNA follows: TGTGCCAGCAGCTTAGAACTAGCGGGAGTTGGAGATACGCAGTATTTT. The whole variable domain, remainder taken from reference TRBV7-2 and TRBJ2-3, is GAGVSQSPSNKVTEKGKDVELRCDPISGHTALYWYRQSLGQGLEFLIYFQGNSAPDKSGLPSDRFSAERTGGSVSTLTIQRTQQEDSAVYLCASSLELAGVGDTQYFGPGTRLTVL.

The chain joins TRBV5-1 to TRBJ1-5; 8 nucleotides line up with TRBD1. The trim removed 0 bases at V and 5 bases at J, leaving 4 bases unmatched. The CDR3 totals 15 residues. CDR1 and CDR2 from the germline V gene are SGHRS and YFSETQ. This CDR3 reads CASSLGTGNYQPQHF. CDR3 nucleotides: TGCGCCAGCAGCTTGGGGACAGGGAATTATCAGCCCCAGCATTTT. Based on the CDR3 plus reference TRBV5-1 and TRBJ1-5, the full variable domain is KAGVTQTPRYLIKTRGQQVTLSCSPISGHRSVSWYQQTPGQGLQFLFEYFSETQRNKGNFPGRFSGRQFSNSRSEMNVSTLELGDSALYLCASSLGTGNYQPQHFGDGTRLSIL.

V usage is TRBV5-6 and J usage is TRBJ1-6, with D unclear. The CDR3 has 17 amino acids. The germline gives CDR1 SGHDT, CDR2 YYEEEE. The germline V and J ends were trimmed by 5 bases and 7 bases, with 22 bases remaining between them. CDR3 amino acids: CASSPHGQVVRNSPLHF. CDR3 bases: TGTGCCAGCAGTCCCCATGGTCAGGTAGTAAGGAATTCACCCCTCCACTTT.

The J gene is TRBJ1-1, the V gene TRBV27, with a weak D call TRBD1 (6 bases). This CDR3 has 16 residues. The germline CDR1 and CDR2 sequences are MNHEY and SMNVEV (reference sequence). Trimming shortened V by 0 bases and J by 10 bases, and 21 bases separated the two germline ends. CDR3 DNA: TGTGCCAGCAGTTTATCAGGTGTTTTGTTTCAGGGGTTAGCTTTCTTT. Translation gives CASSLSGVLFQGLAFF.

As regards this clone: One junction end does not reproduce the germline sequence, and a read error may be involved. V is TRBV7-7 and J is TRBJ2-3; D unclear. In germline, CDR1 is SSHAT, CDR2 FNYEAQ (reference sequence). The length of the CDR3 is 15 residues. The CDR3 loop is CASSPVQPGTDTQYF. CDR3 bases: TGTGCTAGCAGCCCTGTACAGCCTGGCACAGATACGCAGTATTTT.

This chain links TRBV6-6 with TRBJ2-1; the D gene is possibly TRBD2 (5 bases). CDR1 is MNHNY and CDR2 is SVGAGI in the germline V gene (reference sequence). This CDR3 has 13 residues. V lost 5 bases, J lost 10 bases, and 15 bases lay in between. The DNA of the CDR3 is TGTGCCAGCAGTGGGTTCGGGGAAGGCGAGCAGTTCTTC. The encoded protein is CASSGFGEGEQFF.

V is TRBV28 and J is TRBJ1-4; D is undetermined. Germline V gives CDR1 MDHEN, CDR2 SYDVKM. Trimming cost V 1 base and J 3 bases, with 9 bases left between them. The CDR3 is 15 amino acids. The CDR3 bases are TGTGCCAGCAGTTTATCGGTGTTTGCTAATGAAAAACTGTTTTTT. Translation: CASSLSVFANEKLFF.

This clone was detected only once. The chain recombines TRBV23-1 with TRBJ2-1; 7 bases map to TRBD2. Being an ORF, TRBV23-1 has a function that is uncertain. There are 14 residues in the CDR3. Losses at the gene ends were 6 bases for V and 3 bases for J; bases not matched to a gene: 5. In DNA form, the CDR3 reads TGCGCCAGCAGCAGACTAGCACTCTACAATGAGCAGTTCTTC. Translation gives CASSRLALYNEQFF.

This chain connects TRBV10-1 to TRBJ2-3, with 10 bases identical to TRBD2. Germline V gives CDR1 WNHNN, CDR2 SYGVQD (reference sequence). V shed 6 bases and J 5 bases; nucleotides not matched to a gene: 2. The CDR3 contains 13 residues. For the CDR3, the DNA is TGCGCCAGCAGGGCTAGCGGGGGAGATACGCAGTATTTT. This encodes CASRASGGDTQYF.

V usage is TRBV30 and J usage is TRBJ2-1; 11 nucleotides agree with TRBD2. The length of the CDR3 is 14 residues. Trimming cost V 5 bases and J 8 bases; bases outside gene matches: 8. Per the germline V gene, CDR1 is GTSNPN and CDR2 is SVGIG (reference sequence). CDR3 coding DNA: TGTGCCTGGGCAGGACTAGCGGGTGGGGATGAGCAGTTCTTC. Encoded protein: CAWAGLAGGDEQFF.

This chain joins TRBV11-3 and TRBJ1-4, with unresolved D. This CDR3 is 16 amino acids long. Trimming took off 1 base at V and 4 bases at J, with 13 bases between the two ends. Per germline, CDR1 SGHNT and CDR2 YENEEA. CDR3 nucleotides: TGTGCCAGCAGCTTAGTTTCCGTGAGATATAATGAAAAACTGTTTTTT. This sequence encodes CASSLVSVRYNEKLFF.

As to this clone: One end of the junction does not line up with germline, which may come from a read error. Other nucleotide sequences from this sample produce the same CDR3. The chain employs TRBV27 and TRBJ1-5; 7 bases map to TRBD1. CDR3 size: 15 residues. Germline CDR1 reads MNHEY; CDR2 reads SMNVEV (reference sequence). The chain's CDR3 is CASSAWTGPHQPQHF. The CDR3 DNA is TGTGCCAGCAGTGCCTGGACAGGACCGCATCAGCCTCAGCATTTT.

Comments on this clone: This same CDR3 is encoded by further DNA sequences in the sample. The genes are TRBV27 and TRBJ2-2; the match to TRBD1 covers 7 bases. Germline CDR1 is MNHEY and CDR2 is SMNVEV (reference sequence). V gave up 4 bases and J gave up 6 bases; unmatched junction bases: 5. This CDR3 contains 14 residues. The CDR3 reads CASSSRGLAGELFF. Here the CDR3 DNA reads TGTGCCAGCAGTTCCAGGGGGTTGGCCGGGGAGCTGTTTTTT.

The V gene is TRBV9, the J gene TRBJ2-3; 12 bases are shared with TRBD2. V shed 0 bases and J 0 bases; nucleotides not matched to a gene: 2. Looked up from germline, CDR1 is SGDLS and CDR2 is YYNGEE. CDR3 size: 17 residues. Here the CDR3 reads CASSVATSGGSTDTQYF. CDR3 coding DNA: TGTGCCAGCAGCGTAGCGACTAGCGGGGGTAGCACAGATACGCAGTATTTT.

The rearrangement joins TRBV30 to TRBJ2-7, with D perhaps TRBD1 (6 bases). Deletions cut 3 bases from V and 6 bases from J, with 21 bases between. Germline V gene data show CDR1 as GTSNPN and CDR2 as SVGIG (reference sequence). There are 15 residues in the CDR3. CDR3 coding DNA: TGTGCCTGGAGGAGGCCACCGCAGGGGTACGGCGAGCAGTACTTC. Translated: CAWRRPPQGYGEQYF. Filled out from reference TRBV30 and TRBJ2-7, the complete variable domain reads SQTIHQWPATLVQPVGSPLSLECTVEGTSNPNLYWYRQAAGRGLQLLFYSVGIGQISSEVPQNLSASRPQDRQFILSSKKLLLSDSGFYLCAWRRPPQGYGEQYFGPGTRLTVT.

This sequence joins TRBV7-2 and TRBJ1-1; no clear D. The CDR3 extends over 14 amino acids. Looked up from germline, CDR1 is SGHTA and CDR2 is FQGNSA. Trimming removed 8 bases from V and 1 base from J, with 14 bases in between. In DNA form, the CDR3 reads TGTGCCAGCGCGAGCGGGCCGCGGAACACTGAAGCTTTCTTT. This codes for CASASGPRNTEAFF.

CDR3 nucleotides: TGCGCCAGCAGCCCAGGGGGCGAAGGCTACACCTTC. Translation gives CASSPGGEGYTF. This chain links TRBV5-1 with TRBJ1-2, with 8 bases aligning to TRBD1. This CDR3 is 12 amino acids long. The germline V gene has CDR1 SGHRS and CDR2 YFSETQ. With V trimmed by 4 bases and J by 8 bases, 4 bases remained unmatched.

The chain joins TRBV5-4 to TRBJ1-2; weak D call: TRBD1 (6 bases). The CDR3 contains 14 residues. CDR1 is SGHNT, CDR2 YYREEE, per germline (reference sequence). Between the trimmed V and J ends, which lost 2 bases and 1 base, there was a span of 9 bases. Written as DNA, the CDR3 is TGTGCCAGCAGCTTACAGGGCATTAACTATGGCTACACCTTC. Translated: CASSLQGINYGYTF.

This clone was observed once. In DNA form, the CDR3 reads TGTGCCAGCAGCCAAGATTGGGGGGGGGCCTCCGAGCAGTACTTC. Protein product: CASSQDWGGASEQYF. This chain uses TRBV4-2 with TRBJ2-7, with a possible D match to TRBD2 (7 bases). The CDR3 is 15 amino acids. V shed 0 bases and J shed 6 bases, with 15 bases lying between them. The germline V gene encodes CDR1 LGHNA and CDR2 YNFKEQ.

The rearrangement joins TRBV10-3 to TRBJ1-4; D may be TRBD1 (5 bases). V lost 6 bases to trimming and J lost 7 bases, with 15 bases between them. CDR1 is ENHRY, CDR2 SYGVKD, per germline. The CDR3 totals 14 residues. The CDR3 DNA reads TGTGCCATCAGCGCGACAGTAACGGGTGAAAAACTGTTTTTT. Its protein product is CAISATVTGEKLFF.